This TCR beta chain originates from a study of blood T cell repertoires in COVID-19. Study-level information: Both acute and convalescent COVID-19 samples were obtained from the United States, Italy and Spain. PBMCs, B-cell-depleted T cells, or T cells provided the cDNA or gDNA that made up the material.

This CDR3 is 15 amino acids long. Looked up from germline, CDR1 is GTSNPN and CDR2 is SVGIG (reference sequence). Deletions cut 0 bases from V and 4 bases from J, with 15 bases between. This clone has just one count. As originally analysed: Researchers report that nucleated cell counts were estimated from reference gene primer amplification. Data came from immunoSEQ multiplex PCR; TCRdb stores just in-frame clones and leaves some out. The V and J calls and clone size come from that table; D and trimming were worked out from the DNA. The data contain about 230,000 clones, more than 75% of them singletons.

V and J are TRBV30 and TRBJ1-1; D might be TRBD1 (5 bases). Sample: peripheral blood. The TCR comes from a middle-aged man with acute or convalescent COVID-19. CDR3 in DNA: TGTGCCTGGAGTGTATTGGCAGGGAGGGGCACTGAAGCTTTCTTT. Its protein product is CAWSVLAGRGTEAFF.